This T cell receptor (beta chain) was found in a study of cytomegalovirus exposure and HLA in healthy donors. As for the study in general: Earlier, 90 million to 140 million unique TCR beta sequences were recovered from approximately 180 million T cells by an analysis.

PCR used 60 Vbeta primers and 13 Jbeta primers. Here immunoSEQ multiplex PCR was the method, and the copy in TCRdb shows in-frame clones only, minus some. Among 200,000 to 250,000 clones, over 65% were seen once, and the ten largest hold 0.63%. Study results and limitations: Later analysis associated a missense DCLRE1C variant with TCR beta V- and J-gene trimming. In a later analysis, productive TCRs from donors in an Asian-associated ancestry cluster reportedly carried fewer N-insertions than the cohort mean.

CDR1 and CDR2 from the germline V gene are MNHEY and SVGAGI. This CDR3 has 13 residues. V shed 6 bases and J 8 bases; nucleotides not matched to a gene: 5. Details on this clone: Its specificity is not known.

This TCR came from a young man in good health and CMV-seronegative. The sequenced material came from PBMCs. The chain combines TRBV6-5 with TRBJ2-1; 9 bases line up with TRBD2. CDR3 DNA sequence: TGTGCCAGCAGGCTAGCGGGGAGTTATGAGCAGTTCTTC. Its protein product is CASRLAGSYEQFF.